These 25 T cell receptor beta chains came from one sample sequenced in a study of blood T cell repertoires in COVID-19. Generated by immunoSEQ multiplex PCR, the TCRdb table keeps only in-frame clones and is missing some. This sample has approximately 60,000 clones, with around 80% found just once. Sequenced: peripheral blood. These receptor sequences come from a woman aged 80 or over with acute or convalescent COVID-19.

The sample holds one count of this clone. V usage is TRBV6-6 and J usage is TRBJ2-2; D perhaps matches TRBD1 (6 bases). Germline V gene sequence: CDR1 MNHNY, CDR2 SVGAGI (reference sequence). V was trimmed by 6 bases and J by 2 bases, leaving 13 bases between them. The CDR3 length is 15 residues. CDR3 nucleotide sequence: TGTGCCAGCAGACGACAGGTCCTTAACACCGGGGAGCTGTTTTTT. It is translated as CASRRQVLNTGELFF.

The V call is TRBV3-1 (or the pseudogene TRBV3-2), the J call TRBJ1-1, with 8 bases matching TRBD1. The V and J ends lost 1 base and 4 bases, in that order; junction bases with no gene match: 5. In germline, CDR1 is LGHDT, CDR2 YNNKEL (reference sequence). The CDR3 extends over 15 amino acids. Here the CDR3 DNA reads TGTGCCAGCAGCCAAGTCCAAACAGGGGGCACTGAAGCTTTCTTT. Protein sequence: CASSQVQTGGTEAFF.

The chain couples TRBV2 to TRBJ2-6; D not certain. With 1 base removed from V and 2 bases from J, the gap between germline ends came to 6 bases. The V gene's germline CDR1 is SNHLY and CDR2 FYNNEI. This CDR3 spans 15 amino acids. CDR3 in DNA: TGTGCCAGCAGTGAAGTGAGGACTGGGGCCAACGTCCTGACTTTC. It encodes CASSEVRTGANVLTF. The variable domain in full, with the rest retrieved from reference TRBV2 and TRBJ2-6, is EPEVTQTPSHQVTQMGQEVILRCVPISNHLYFYWYRQILGQKVEFLVSFYNNEISEKSEIFDDQFSVERPDGSNFTLKIRSTKLEDSAMYFCASSEVRTGANVLTFGAGSRLTVL.

CDR3 residues: CASGPQGLFADTQYF. The DNA of the CDR3 is TGTGCTAGTGGTCCACAGGGTTTGTTCGCAGATACGCAGTATTTT. V is TRBV12-5 and J is TRBJ2-3, with D possibly TRBD1 on 6 matching bases. The CDR3 loop spans 15 amino acids. The ends were cut back, 5 bases at V and 4 bases at J, with 16 bases in the middle. Germline V gene lookup returns CDR1 LGHNT and CDR2 FRNRAP.

This clone was observed a single time. The chain is built from TRBV6-5 and TRBJ1-3; D not certain. The V gene's germline CDR1 is MNHEY and CDR2 SVGAGI. Deletions cut 6 bases from V and 8 bases from J, with 11 bases between. This CDR3 is built from 12 residues. CDR3 amino acids: CASSLDRDTIYF. The CDR3 DNA is TGTGCCAGCAGCCTCGATCGGGACACCATATATTTT.

This clone occurred once. The chain recombines TRBV30 with TRBJ1-4; TRBD1 might be the D (5 bases). With 4 bases removed from V and 1 base from J, the gap between germline ends came to 13 bases. There are 15 residues in the CDR3. Per the germline V gene, CDR1 is GTSNPN and CDR2 is SVGIG (reference sequence). CDR3 nucleotide sequence: TGTGCCTGGAAGCTCCTAACAGGAACTAATGAAAAACTGTTTTTT. Protein product: CAWKLLTGTNEKLFF.

The V gene is TRBV6-2 or TRBV6-3, the J gene TRBJ1-2; 12 nucleotides align to TRBD1. Germline V lookup: CDR1 MNHEY, CDR2 SVGEGT. This CDR3 is 16 amino acids long. V trimming: 5 bases; J trimming: 7 bases; junction bases outside the gene matches: 11. The CDR3 region has the DNA TGTGCCAGCAGTCCGTCCGCCGGGACAGGGGGCCGTGGCTACACCTTC. Translating it yields CASSPSAGTGGRGYTF.

Comments on this clone: At the DNA level, this CDR3 is encoded by other sequences in the same sample as well. The V call is TRBV15, the J call TRBJ1-2, with 9 bases matching TRBD1. From germline, CDR1 is LNHNV and CDR2 YYDKDF (reference sequence). This CDR3 spans 15 amino acids. V lost 2 bases and J lost 6; bases outside the gene matches: 7. CDR3 amino acids: CATSRPGTGNHGYTF. In nucleotides, the CDR3 is TGTGCCACCAGCAGACCCGGGACAGGGAACCATGGCTACACCTTC.

The rearrangement links TRBV7-9 to TRBJ2-5; 8 nucleotides match TRBD1. The CDR3 runs to 13 residues. The germline V gene encodes CDR1 SEHNR and CDR2 FQNEAQ (reference sequence). Losses at the gene ends were 4 bases for V and 5 bases for J; bases not matched to a gene: 3. This CDR3 is CASSWTGKETQYF. In nucleotides, the CDR3 is TGTGCCAGCAGCTGGACAGGGAAGGAGACCCAGTACTTC.

The chain links TRBV27 to TRBJ2-2; a weak D match, TRBD1 (5 bases). From germline, CDR1 is MNHEY and CDR2 SMNVEV (reference sequence). This CDR3 comprises 17 residues. Deletions cut 5 bases from V and 2 bases from J, with 18 bases between. For the CDR3, the DNA is TGTGCCAGCAGTAAAAGACAGACCTTAACTAACACCGGGGAGCTGTTTTTT. It translates to CASSKRQTLTNTGELFF.

The chain has TRBV19 and TRBJ1-3; D is undetermined. The V end was cut by 4 bases, the J end by 0 bases, with 19 bases between. Germline CDR1 and CDR2: LNHDA and SQIVND (reference sequence). The CDR3 is made up of 18 amino acids. CDR3 in DNA: TGTGCCAGTAGTAATGGAGGCCGCTCCCCTCTCTCTGGAAACACCATATATTTT. Amino acid sequence: CASSNGGRSPLSGNTIYF.

This sequence joins TRBV27 and TRBJ1-5; 7 nucleotides line up with TRBD1. Germline CDR1 and CDR2: MNHEY and SMNVEV (reference sequence). There are 14 residues in the CDR3. With 5 bases clipped from V and 2 bases from J, the junction kept 3 bases outside the gene matches. The DNA of the CDR3 is TGTGCCAGCAGTCACGGGACAGGCAATCAGCCCCAGCATTTT. It specifies CASSHGTGNQPQHF.

CDR3 amino acids: CASSQGLPSSYEQYF. The CDR3 DNA reads TGTGCCAGCAGCCAAGGACTACCTAGCTCCTACGAGCAGTACTTC. J is TRBJ2-7 and V is TRBV14; TRBD2 is a possible D gene (5 bases). Trimming removed 1 base from V and 0 bases from J, with 10 bases in between. The germline V gene has CDR1 SGHDN and CDR2 FVKESK. The CDR3 loop spans 15 amino acids.

V and J are TRBV5-1 and TRBJ2-3; TRBD1 might be the D (6 bases). CDR3 size: 14 residues. CDR1 is SGHRS and CDR2 is YFSETQ in the germline V gene. Between the trimmed V and J ends, which lost 4 bases and 2 bases, there was a span of 11 bases. The CDR3 protein is CASSPGDLTDTQYF. In DNA, the CDR3 is TGCGCCAGCAGCCCAGGGGACCTCACAGATACGCAGTATTTT.

A single count supports this clone. The CDR3 is CATRGALSNQPQHF. The DNA for the CDR3 is TGTGCAACCCGGGGGGCGTTAAGCAATCAGCCCCAGCATTTT. V is TRBV25-1 and J is TRBJ1-5, with a possible D match to TRBD1 (6 bases). The CDR3 contains 14 residues. The germline V gene encodes CDR1 MGHDK and CDR2 SYGVNS. Full variable domain (missing parts from reference TRBV25-1 and TRBJ1-5): EADIYQTPRYLVIGTGKKITLECSQTMGHDKMYWYQQDPGMELHLIHYSYGVNSTEKGDLSSESTVSRIRTEHFPLTLESARPSHTSQYLCATRGALSNQPQHFGDGTRLSIL.

This clone was recorded only once. The chain combines TRBV2 with TRBJ2-7; D is unclear. Trimming took 1 base from V and 6 from J, leaving 4 bases between them. This CDR3 spans 11 amino acids. Germline V CDR1 and CDR2: SNHLY, FYNNEI. DNA of the CDR3: TGTGCCAGCAGTGAAGTCCGCGAGCAGTACTTC. This sequence encodes CASSEVREQYF. Looking up the rest from reference TRBV2 and TRBJ2-7 gives the full variable domain: EPEVTQTPSHQVTQMGQEVILRCVPISNHLYFYWYRQILGQKVEFLVSFYNNEISEKSEIFDDQFSVERPDGSNFTLKIRSTKLEDSAMYFCASSEVREQYFGPGTRLTVT.

The rearrangement joins TRBV5-1 to TRBJ1-3; 8 bases align to TRBD1. J gave up 3 bases and V 0 bases, and 11 bases lay outside the gene matches. This CDR3 has 18 amino acids. Germline V CDR1 and CDR2: SGHRS, YFSETQ. In DNA, the CDR3 is TGCGCCAGCAGCTTGGATGGTATACAGGGGGTCGGTGGAAACACCATATATTTT. The encoded protein is CASSLDGIQGVGGNTIYF.

The chain has TRBV12-3 or TRBV12-4 and TRBJ2-1, with TRBD1 matching 8 bases. This CDR3 region has 13 residues. The trim removed 3 bases at V and 10 bases at J, leaving 5 bases unmatched. Here the CDR3 DNA reads TGTGCCAGCAGTTTTCGCCGGGACAGGGAGCAGTTCTTC. Translated, it gives CASSFRRDREQFF.

The chain combines TRBV2 with TRBJ2-1, with 13 positions matching TRBD2. V lost 8 bases and J lost 6; bases outside the gene matches: 10. CDR1 is SNHLY and CDR2 is FYNNEI in the germline V gene. The CDR3 is 16 residues long. The CDR3, as DNA: TGTGCCAGCTCCCGACTAGCGGGGGGCGATGGCAATGAGCAGTTCTTC. Its protein is CASSRLAGGDGNEQFF.

This chain connects TRBV5-4 to TRBJ2-6; 9 nucleotides match TRBD2. The CDR3 is 16 residues long. CDR1 is SGHNT, CDR2 YYREEE, per germline (reference sequence). J was trimmed by 2 bases and V by 4 bases; bases with no gene match: 4. The CDR3 protein is CASSASGTAGANVLTF. Written as DNA, the CDR3 is TGTGCCAGCAGCGCTAGCGGGACCGCTGGGGCCAACGTCCTGACTTTC.

V usage is TRBV5-8 and J usage is TRBJ2-3; D might be TRBD2 (6 bases). The CDR3 sequence is 14 residues long. Germline V gene sequence: CDR1 SGHTS, CDR2 YDEGEE. Between the trimmed V and J ends, which lost 2 bases and 0 bases, there was a span of 7 bases. The CDR3, as DNA: TGTGCCAGCAGCTTACGGGGGAGCACAGATACGCAGTATTTT. It is translated as CASSLRGSTDTQYF.

This chain connects TRBV7-8 to TRBJ2-5, with 15 bases that match TRBD2. V lost 3 bases to trimming and J lost 5 bases; unmatched junction nucleotides: 4. Germline V gene data show CDR1 as SGHVS and CDR2 as FQNEAQ. The CDR3 loop spans 16 amino acids. The CDR3 DNA reads TGTGCCAGCAGCTTTGGACTAGCGGGGGGGCAGGAGACCCAGTACTTC. This gives the protein CASSFGLAGGQETQYF.

The chain has TRBV11-2 and TRBJ2-7, with TRBD1 matching 7 bases. J gave up 0 bases and V 4 bases, and 9 bases lay outside the gene matches. This CDR3 comprises 16 residues. Germline CDR1 SGHAT, CDR2 FQNNGV. As DNA, the CDR3 is TGTGCCAGCAGCTCCACAGGGGCGCTAGACTCCTACGAGCAGTACTTC. The encoded protein is CASSSTGALDSYEQYF.

The chain links TRBV6-5 to TRBJ1-2; 8 nucleotides agree with TRBD1. Germline-derived CDR1 and CDR2 are MNHEY and SVGAGI. The CDR3 is 14 residues long. Unmatched junction bases numbered 6, after V lost 7 bases and J lost 2 bases. In DNA, the CDR3 is TGTGCCAGCACAACCTCAGGGGGCAACTATGGCTACACCTTC. This encodes CASTTSGGNYGYTF.

This chain joins TRBV28 and TRBJ1-5; TRBD1 agrees at 7 bases. Germline V CDR1 and CDR2: MDHEN, SYDVKM. J gave up 2 bases and V 4 bases, and 2 bases lay outside the gene matches. The CDR3 sequence is 14 residues long. The CDR3 is CASSSTGGNQPQHF. In DNA form, the CDR3 reads TGTGCCAGCAGTTCTACAGGGGGCAATCAGCCCCAGCATTTT.